A selection of T cell receptor beta chains follows, all from one sample in a study of cytomegalovirus exposure and HLA in healthy donors. The protocol was immunoSEQ multiplex PCR, while the TCRdb copy is restricted to in-frame clones and leaves out a portion. The table records about 140,000 clones, roughly 80% of them present only once. Material: PBMCs. These receptors all stem from a male donor in good health and CMV-seronegative. The CDR3 runs from the conserved cysteine through the conserved F or W. Fields, in order: CDR3 protein, CDR3 DNA, J gene, CDR3 length, V gene, clone size, D gene. D genes are given only for firm matches. Rows may omit the clone size; those that give it use once, few, many or a size class.

CSVEGQSGTGELFF | TGCAGCGTTGAAGGGCAGAGCGGCACCGGGGAGCTGTTTTTT | TRBJ2-2 | 14 | TRBV29-1 | once | NA
CATSTAGRRNTEAFF | TGTGCCACCAGCACAGCAGGGAGGAGAAACACTGAAGCTTTCTTT | TRBJ1-1 | 15 | TRBV15 | NA | NA
CASSFGMTGGSYEQYF | TGTGCCAGCAGCTTCGGAATGACAGGGGGCTCCTACGAGCAGTACTTC | TRBJ2-7 | 16 | TRBV7-9 | NA | TRBD1
CSVEVRPAGQGNEQFF | TGCAGCGTTGAAGTTCGTCCAGCGGGACAGGGTAATGAGCAGTTCTTC | TRBJ2-1 | 16 | TRBV29-1 | NA | TRBD1
CASSKTGEAGANVLTF | TGTGCCAGCAGTAAAACAGGGGAAGCTGGGGCCAACGTCCTGACTTTC | TRBJ2-6 | 16 | TRBV5-6 | NA | TRBD1
CASSLDRGLSGELFF | TGTGCCAGCAGCTTGGACAGGGGGCTGTCCGGGGAGCTGTTTTTT | TRBJ2-2 | 15 | TRBV7-8 | few | TRBD1
CASSTLDRSAGGNTIYF | TGTGCCAGCAGTACCTTGGACCGCTCCGCGGGGGGAAACACCATATATTTT | TRBJ1-3 | 17 | TRBV27 | NA | NA
CASSFGSAAYGYTF | TGTGCCAGCAGCTTCGGCTCAGCGGCTTATGGCTACACCTTC | TRBJ1-2 | 14 | TRBV5-4 | NA | NA
CASSVGQGTPGNTIYF | TGTGCCAGCAGCGTGGGACAGGGGACCCCTGGAAACACCATATATTTT | TRBJ1-3 | 16 | TRBV9 | NA | TRBD1
CASSLDMNTEAFF | TGCGCCAGCAGCTTAGACATGAACACTGAAGCTTTCTTT | TRBJ1-1 | 13 | TRBV5-1 | NA | NA
CASSLAASGFYEQYF | TGTGCCAGCAGCTTGGCGGCTAGCGGGTTCTACGAGCAGTACTTC | TRBJ2-7 | 15 | TRBV5-5 | NA | TRBD2
CASTPLAGGRETQYF | TGTGCCAGCACCCCATTAGCGGGAGGGCGAGAGACCCAGTACTTC | TRBJ2-5 | 15 | TRBV6-5 | few | TRBD2
CSVGPVIGELFF | TGCAGCGTTGGGCCAGTCATCGGGGAGCTGTTTTTT | TRBJ2-2 | 12 | TRBV29-1 | NA | NA
CASSRTGDNTEAFF | TGTGCCAGCAGCAGGACAGGGGATAACACTGAAGCTTTCTTT | TRBJ1-1 | 14 | TRBV28 | NA | TRBD1
CSARQARSDEQYF | TGCAGCGCGCGACAAGCACGGTCCGACGAGCAGTACTTC | TRBJ2-7 | 13 | TRBV29-1 | NA | NA
CASSFSGQGPYEQYF | TGTGCCAGCAGCTTTTCGGGACAGGGGCCCTACGAGCAGTACTTC | TRBJ2-7 | 15 | TRBV7-2 | NA | TRBD1
CASSLDRLREGLEQYF | TGTGCCAGCAGCTTAGATCGCCTACGGGAGGGCCTCGAGCAGTACTTC | TRBJ2-7 | 16 | TRBV7-9 | once | TRBD2
CSSSQLTGGRTGELFF | TGTTCCAGCAGCCAGCTGACAGGGGGGAGAACCGGGGAGCTGTTTTTT | TRBJ2-2 | 16 | TRBV7-9 | NA | TRBD1
CASSLGSGYNSPLHF | TGTGCCAGCAGTTTGGGATCGGGTTACAATTCACCCCTCCACTTT | TRBJ1-6 | 15 | TRBV5-4 | NA | NA
CASSFRGGPNTGELFF | TGTGCCAGCAGCTTCCGCGGGGGACCGAACACCGGGGAGCTGTTTTTT | TRBJ2-2 | 16 | TRBV11-3 | NA | TRBD2
CASSQSGTGATEAFF | TGTGCCAGCAGCCAATCGGGAACAGGAGCCACTGAAGCTTTCTTT | TRBJ1-1 | 15 | TRBV16 | NA | NA
CASSLTYQETQYF | TGTGCCAGCAGCTTAACTTACCAAGAGACCCAGTACTTC | TRBJ2-5 | 13 | TRBV11-2 | NA | NA
CASSSRVGVLQETQYF | TGTGCCAGCAGCTCACGAGTCGGGGTACTCCAAGAGACCCAGTACTTC | TRBJ2-5 | 16 | TRBV13 | NA | NA
CASSEEAGSQETQYF | TGTGCCAGCAGTGAGGAAGCGGGGAGCCAAGAGACCCAGTACTTC | TRBJ2-5 | 15 | TRBV6-1 | NA | TRBD2
CASSQQGVGDTQYF | TGCGCCAGCAGCCAACAGGGGGTCGGAGATACGCAGTATTTT | TRBJ2-3 | 14 | TRBV4-1 | NA | TRBD1
CASSDPSRIGQFF | TGTGCCAGCAGTGACCCCTCTAGGATAGGCCAGTTCTTC | TRBJ2-1 | 13 | TRBV6-1 | NA | NA
CASSRTGGQNIQYF | TGTGCCAGCAGTCGAACAGGGGGGCAAAACATTCAGTACTTC | TRBJ2-4 | 14 | TRBV6-5 | few | TRBD1
CASIPRGNSNQPQHF | TGTGCCAGTATCCCCAGGGGGAATAGCAATCAGCCCCAGCATTTT | TRBJ1-5 | 15 | TRBV19 | NA | TRBD1
CASSIGDRDSNQSQHF | TGTGCCAGTAGTATAGGGGACAGAGATAGCAATCAGTCCCAGCATTTT | TRBJ1-5 | 16 | TRBV19 | NA | TRBD1
CASSTHPAGLAGDNEQFF | TGTGCCAGCAGCACCCATCCGGCGGGACTAGCGGGGGATAATGAGCAGTTCTTC | TRBJ2-1 | 18 | TRBV7-8 | few | TRBD2
CASPILAGSGDEQFF | TGCGCCAGCCCTATACTTGCGGGTTCGGGTGATGAGCAGTTCTTC | TRBJ2-1 | 15 | TRBV10-1 | NA | NA
CASSETTSGRNTGELFF | TGTGCCAGCAGTGAAACGACTAGCGGGAGGAACACCGGGGAGCTGTTTTTT | TRBJ2-2 | 17 | TRBV2 | NA | TRBD2
CASSPRGLAGGTNEQFF | TGTGCCAGCTCACCCCGGGGACTAGCGGGAGGCACCAATGAGCAGTTCTTC | TRBJ2-1 | 17 | TRBV18 | NA | TRBD2
CASSIPGNQPQHF | TGTGCCAGTAGTATCCCAGGTAATCAGCCCCAGCATTTT | TRBJ1-5 | 13 | TRBV19 | NA | NA
CASKAGGSYNEQFF | TGTGCCAGCAAAGCGGGAGGTTCTTACAATGAGCAGTTCTTC | TRBJ2-1 | 14 | TRBV28 | NA | TRBD2
CASSYSGVMGGEKLFF | TGTGCCAGCAGTTACTCCGGGGTCATGGGGGGTGAAAAACTGTTTTTT | TRBJ1-4 | 16 | TRBV6-5 | NA | NA
CASSLLAGDSEQFF | TGCGCCAGCAGCTTGCTAGCGGGGGATAGTGAGCAGTTCTTC | TRBJ2-1 | 14 | TRBV5-1 | NA | TRBD2
CASSLGGSLGYEQFF | TGTGCCAGCAGCTTAGGCGGGAGCCTCGGGTATGAGCAGTTCTTC | TRBJ2-1 | 15 | TRBV7-2 | NA | TRBD2
CAWRSGQLFTTGELFF | TGTGCCTGGAGATCGGGACAGCTTTTTACCACCGGGGAGCTGTTTTTT | TRBJ2-2 | 16 | TRBV30 | NA | TRBD1
CASSLRQGDEQYF | TGTGCCAGCAGCTTACGACAGGGTGACGAGCAGTACTTC | TRBJ2-7 | 13 | TRBV7-2 | NA | TRBD1
CARGQGVGANVLTF | TGTGCCAGGGGACAGGGAGTTGGGGCCAACGTCCTGACTTTC | TRBJ2-6 | 14 | TRBV6-1 | NA | TRBD1
CASSFRDWQETQYF | TGTGCCAGTAGTTTCAGGGACTGGCAAGAGACCCAGTACTTC | TRBJ2-5 | 14 | TRBV19 | NA | NA
CASSLAETYEQYF | TGTGCCAGCAGTTTAGCGGAAACCTACGAGCAGTACTTC | TRBJ2-7 | 13 | TRBV28 | NA | NA
CASSQESNRGGETQYF | TGCGCCAGCAGCCAAGAGAGCAACAGGGGGGGAGAGACCCAGTACTTC | TRBJ2-5 | 16 | TRBV4-1 | NA | NA
CATSFGQGAYNEQFF | TGTGCCACCAGCTTTGGACAGGGGGCATACAATGAGCAGTTCTTC | TRBJ2-1 | 15 | TRBV15 | NA | TRBD1
CASSLTGINTEAFF | TGTGCCAGCAGTTTGACAGGTATCAACACTGAAGCTTTCTTT | TRBJ1-1 | 14 | TRBV27 | few | NA
CASSENRDSGEQFF | TGTGCCAGCAGTGAGAACCGGGACAGCGGTGAGCAGTTCTTC | TRBJ2-1 | 14 | TRBV2 | NA | TRBD1
CATSSATGWNEQYF | TGTGCCACCAGCAGCGCGACAGGGTGGAACGAGCAGTACTTC | TRBJ2-7 | 14 | TRBV15 | NA | TRBD1
CATSLLLNEQFF | TGTGCCACCTCCCTGTTGCTAAATGAGCAGTTCTTC | TRBJ2-1 | 12 | TRBV19 | NA | NA
CASSPGQRNTEAFF | TGTGCCAGCAGTCCCGGACAAAGGAACACTGAAGCTTTCTTT | TRBJ1-1 | 14 | TRBV28 | NA | NA
CASTRTDIPERQCF | TGTGCCAGCACCCGAACGGACATACCTGAGAGGCAGTGCTTC | TRBJ2-7 | 14 | TRBV9 | once | NA
CASSQDHPEGGETQYF | TGCGCCAGCAGCCAAGATCATCCGGAAGGCGGTGAGACCCAGTACTTC | TRBJ2-5 | 16 | TRBV4-1 | NA | NA
CASSLPGVGYGYTF | TGTGCCAGCAGCTTACCAGGGGTTGGCTATGGCTACACCTTC | TRBJ1-2 | 14 | TRBV7-2 | NA | NA